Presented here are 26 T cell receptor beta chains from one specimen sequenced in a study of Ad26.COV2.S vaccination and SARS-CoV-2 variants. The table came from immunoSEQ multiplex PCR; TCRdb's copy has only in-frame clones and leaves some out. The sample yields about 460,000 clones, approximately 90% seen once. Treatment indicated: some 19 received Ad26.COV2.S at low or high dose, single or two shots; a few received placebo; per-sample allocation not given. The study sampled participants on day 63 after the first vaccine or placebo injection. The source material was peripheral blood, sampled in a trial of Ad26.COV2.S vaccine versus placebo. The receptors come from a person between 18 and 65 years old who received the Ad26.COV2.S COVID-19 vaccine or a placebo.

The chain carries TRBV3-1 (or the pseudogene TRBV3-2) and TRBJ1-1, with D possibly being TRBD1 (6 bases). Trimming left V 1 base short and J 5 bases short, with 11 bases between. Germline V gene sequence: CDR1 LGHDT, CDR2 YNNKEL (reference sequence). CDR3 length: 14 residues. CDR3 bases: TGTGCCAGCAGCCAAGCCAACAGGGTTACTGAAGCTTTCTTT. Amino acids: CASSQANRVTEAFF.

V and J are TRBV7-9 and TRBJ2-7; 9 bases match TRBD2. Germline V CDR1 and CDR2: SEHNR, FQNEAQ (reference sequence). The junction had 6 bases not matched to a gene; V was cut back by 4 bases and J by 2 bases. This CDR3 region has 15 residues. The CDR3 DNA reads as TGTGCCAGCAGCTCCCATAAGCGGGGGGCCTACGAGCAGTACTTC. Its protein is CASSSHKRGAYEQYF.

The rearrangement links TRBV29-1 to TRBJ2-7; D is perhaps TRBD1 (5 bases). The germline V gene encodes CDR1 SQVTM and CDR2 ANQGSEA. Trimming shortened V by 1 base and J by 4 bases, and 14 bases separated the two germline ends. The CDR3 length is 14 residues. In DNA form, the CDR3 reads TGCAGCGTTGAAGTTCTGGCAGGGCGATACGAGCAGTACTTC. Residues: CSVEVLAGRYEQYF.

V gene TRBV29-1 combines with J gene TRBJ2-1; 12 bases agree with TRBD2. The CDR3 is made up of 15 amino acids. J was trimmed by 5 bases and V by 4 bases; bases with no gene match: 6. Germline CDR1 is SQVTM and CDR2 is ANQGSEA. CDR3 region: CSVVTSGRKHNEQFF. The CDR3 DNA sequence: TGCAGCGTTGTAACTAGCGGGAGGAAACACAATGAGCAGTTCTTC.

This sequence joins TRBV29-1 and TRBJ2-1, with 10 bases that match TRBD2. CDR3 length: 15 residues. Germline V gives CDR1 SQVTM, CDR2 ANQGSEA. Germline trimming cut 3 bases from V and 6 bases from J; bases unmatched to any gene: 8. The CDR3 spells CSVEGASGGLNEQFF. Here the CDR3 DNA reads TGCAGCGTTGAGGGGGCTAGCGGGGGCCTCAATGAGCAGTTCTTC.

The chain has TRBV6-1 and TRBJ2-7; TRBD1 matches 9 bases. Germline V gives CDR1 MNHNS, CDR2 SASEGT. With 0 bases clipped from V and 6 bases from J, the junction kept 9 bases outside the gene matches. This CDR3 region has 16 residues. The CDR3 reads CASSEAWGQGYGEQYF. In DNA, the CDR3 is TGTGCCAGCAGTGAAGCTTGGGGACAGGGCTACGGCGAGCAGTACTTC.

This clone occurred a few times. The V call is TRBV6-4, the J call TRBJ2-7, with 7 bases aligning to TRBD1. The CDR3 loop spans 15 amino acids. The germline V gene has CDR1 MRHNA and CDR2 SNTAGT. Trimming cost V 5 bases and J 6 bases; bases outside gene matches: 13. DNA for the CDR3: TGTGCCAGCAGTCCACGACCTGGGACAGTCGCCGAGCAGTACTTC. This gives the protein CASSPRPGTVAEQYF.

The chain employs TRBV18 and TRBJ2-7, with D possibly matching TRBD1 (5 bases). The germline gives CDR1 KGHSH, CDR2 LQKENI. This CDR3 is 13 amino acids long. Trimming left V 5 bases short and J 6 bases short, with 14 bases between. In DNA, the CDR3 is TGTGCCAGCTCAAACCACCCCAGGGTCGAGCAGTACTTC. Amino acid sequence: CASSNHPRVEQYF.

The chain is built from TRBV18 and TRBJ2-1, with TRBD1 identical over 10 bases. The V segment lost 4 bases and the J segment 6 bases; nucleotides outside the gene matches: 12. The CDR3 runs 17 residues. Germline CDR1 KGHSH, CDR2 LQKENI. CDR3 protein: CASSLQDRGILGNEQFF. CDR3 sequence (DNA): TGTGCCAGCTCACTCCAGGACAGGGGGATTTTGGGCAATGAGCAGTTCTTC.

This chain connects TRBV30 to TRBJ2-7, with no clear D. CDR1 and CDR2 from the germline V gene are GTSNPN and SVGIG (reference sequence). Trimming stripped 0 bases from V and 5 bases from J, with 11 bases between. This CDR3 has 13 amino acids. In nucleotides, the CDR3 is TGTGCCTGGAGTGTAGTCTTTTTCGACGAGCAGTACTTC. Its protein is CAWSVVFFDEQYF. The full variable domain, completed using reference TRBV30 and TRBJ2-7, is SQTIHQWPATLVQPVGSPLSLECTVEGTSNPNLYWYRQAAGRGLQLLFYSVGIGQISSEVPQNLSASRPQDRQFILSSKKLLLSDSGFYLCAWSVVFFDEQYFGPGTRLTVT.

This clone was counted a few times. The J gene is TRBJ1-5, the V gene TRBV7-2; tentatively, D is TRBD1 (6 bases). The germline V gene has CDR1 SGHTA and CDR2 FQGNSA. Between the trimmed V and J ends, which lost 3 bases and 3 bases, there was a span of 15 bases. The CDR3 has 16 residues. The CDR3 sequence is CASSLMPQGSNQPQHF. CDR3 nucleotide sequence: TGTGCCAGCAGCTTGATGCCACAGGGTTCCAATCAGCCCCAGCATTTT.

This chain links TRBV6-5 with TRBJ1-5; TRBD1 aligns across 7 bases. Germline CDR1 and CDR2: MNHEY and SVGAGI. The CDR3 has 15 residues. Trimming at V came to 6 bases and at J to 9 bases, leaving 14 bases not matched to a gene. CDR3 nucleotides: TGTGCCAGCAGGCTCGAAGTTCAGGGGGGAAGGCCCCAGCATTTT. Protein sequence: CASRLEVQGGRPQHF.

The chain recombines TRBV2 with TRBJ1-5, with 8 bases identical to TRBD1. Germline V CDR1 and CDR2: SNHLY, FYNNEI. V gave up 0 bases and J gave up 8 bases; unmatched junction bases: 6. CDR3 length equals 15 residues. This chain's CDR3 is CASSEAGQGIEPQHF. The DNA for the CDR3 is TGTGCCAGCAGTGAAGCCGGACAGGGCATTGAGCCCCAGCATTTT.

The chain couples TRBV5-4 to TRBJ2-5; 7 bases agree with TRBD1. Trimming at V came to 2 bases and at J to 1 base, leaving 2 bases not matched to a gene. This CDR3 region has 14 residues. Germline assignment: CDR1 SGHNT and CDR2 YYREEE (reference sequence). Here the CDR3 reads CASSLQGTQETQYF. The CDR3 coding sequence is TGTGCCAGCAGCTTACAGGGGACCCAAGAGACCCAGTACTTC.

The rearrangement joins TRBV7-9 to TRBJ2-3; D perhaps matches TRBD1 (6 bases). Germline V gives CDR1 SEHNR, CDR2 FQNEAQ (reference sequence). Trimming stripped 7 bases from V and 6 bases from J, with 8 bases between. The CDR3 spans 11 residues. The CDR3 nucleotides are TGTGCCAGCATGAGGGGGGATACGCAGTATTTT. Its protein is CASMRGDTQYF.

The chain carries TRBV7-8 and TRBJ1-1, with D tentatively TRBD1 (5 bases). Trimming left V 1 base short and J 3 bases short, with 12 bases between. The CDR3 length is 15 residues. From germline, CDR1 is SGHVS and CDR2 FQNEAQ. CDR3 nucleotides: TGTGCCAGCAGCTTAGGGGTCGGGGGGGACACTGAAGCTTTCTTT. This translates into CASSLGVGGDTEAFF.

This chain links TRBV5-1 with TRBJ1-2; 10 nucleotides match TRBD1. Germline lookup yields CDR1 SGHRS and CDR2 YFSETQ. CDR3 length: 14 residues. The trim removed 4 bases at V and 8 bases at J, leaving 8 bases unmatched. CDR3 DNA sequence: TGCGCCAGCAGCACGCGACAGGGGGCGGGAGGCTACACCTTC. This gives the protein CASSTRQGAGGYTF.

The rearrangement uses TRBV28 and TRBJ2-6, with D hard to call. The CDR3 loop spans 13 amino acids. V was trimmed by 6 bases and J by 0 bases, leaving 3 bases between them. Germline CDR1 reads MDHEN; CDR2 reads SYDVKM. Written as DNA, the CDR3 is TGTGCCAGCAGCAACTCTGGGGCCAACGTCCTGACTTTC. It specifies CASSNSGANVLTF. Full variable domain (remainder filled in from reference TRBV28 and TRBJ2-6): DVKVTQSSRYLVKRTGEKVFLECVQDMDHENMFWYRQDPGLGLRLIYFSYDVKMKEKGDIPEGYSVSREKKERFSLILESASTNQTSMYLCASSNSGANVLTFGAGSRLTVL.

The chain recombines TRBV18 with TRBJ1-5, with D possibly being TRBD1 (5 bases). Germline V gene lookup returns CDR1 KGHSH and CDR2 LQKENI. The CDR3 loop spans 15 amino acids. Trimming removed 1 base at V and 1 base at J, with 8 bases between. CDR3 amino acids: CASSPRKGSNQPQHF. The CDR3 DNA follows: TGTGCCAGCTCACCACGAAAGGGGAGCAATCAGCCCCAGCATTTT.

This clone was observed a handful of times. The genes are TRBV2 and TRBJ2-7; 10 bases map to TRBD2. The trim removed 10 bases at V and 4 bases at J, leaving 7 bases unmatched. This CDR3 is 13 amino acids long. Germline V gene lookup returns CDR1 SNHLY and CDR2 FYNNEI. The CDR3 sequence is CATGLAISYEQYF. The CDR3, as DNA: TGTGCCACGGGACTAGCGATTTCGTACGAGCAGTACTTC.

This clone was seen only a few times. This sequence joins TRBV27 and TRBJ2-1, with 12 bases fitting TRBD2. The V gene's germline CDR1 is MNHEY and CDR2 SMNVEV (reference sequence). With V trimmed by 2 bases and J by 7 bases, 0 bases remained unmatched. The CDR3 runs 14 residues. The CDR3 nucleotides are TGTGCCAGCAGTTTACTAGCGGGAGGGAATGAGCAGTTCTTC. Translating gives CASSLLAGGNEQFF.

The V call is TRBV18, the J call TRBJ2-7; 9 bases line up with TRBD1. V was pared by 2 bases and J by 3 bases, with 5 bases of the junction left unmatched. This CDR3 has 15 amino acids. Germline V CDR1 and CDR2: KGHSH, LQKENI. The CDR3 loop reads CASSPTTGQGYEQYF. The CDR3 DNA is TGTGCCAGCTCACCAACGACGGGACAGGGCTACGAGCAGTACTTC.

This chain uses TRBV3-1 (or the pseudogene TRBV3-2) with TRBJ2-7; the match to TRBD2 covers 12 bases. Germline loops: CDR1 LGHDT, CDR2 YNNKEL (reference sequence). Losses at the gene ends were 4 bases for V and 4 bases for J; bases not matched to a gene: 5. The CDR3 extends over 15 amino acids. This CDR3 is CASSPPLAGGYEQYF. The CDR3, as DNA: TGTGCCAGCAGCCCACCACTAGCGGGAGGTTACGAGCAGTACTTC.

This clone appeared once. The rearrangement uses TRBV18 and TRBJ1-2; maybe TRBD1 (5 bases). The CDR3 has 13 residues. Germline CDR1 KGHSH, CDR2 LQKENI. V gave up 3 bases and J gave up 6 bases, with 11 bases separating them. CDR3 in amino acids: CASSPTDIDGYTF. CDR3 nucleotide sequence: TGTGCCAGCTCACCGACAGACATCGATGGCTACACCTTC. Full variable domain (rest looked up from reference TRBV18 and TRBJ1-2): NAGVMQNPRHLVRRRGQEARLRCSPMKGHSHVYWYRQLPEEGLKFMVYLQKENIIDESGMPKERFSAEFPKEGPSILRIQQVVRGDSAAYFCASSPTDIDGYTFGSGTRLTVV.

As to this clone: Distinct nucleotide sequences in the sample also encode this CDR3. The CDR3, as DNA: TGTGCCAGCAGTTACAGCCGGAACACTGAAGCTTTCTTT. Amino acid sequence: CASSYSRNTEAFF. The rearrangement uses TRBV6-5 and TRBJ1-1; D gene uncertain. Germline lookup yields CDR1 MNHEY and CDR2 SVGAGI. The V and J ends lost 2 bases and 1 base respectively, with 5 bases between them. The CDR3 sequence is 13 residues long.

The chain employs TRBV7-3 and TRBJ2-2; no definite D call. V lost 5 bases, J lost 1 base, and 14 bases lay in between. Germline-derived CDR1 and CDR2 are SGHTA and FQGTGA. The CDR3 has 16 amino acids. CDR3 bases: TGTGCCAGCAGCGCGAGGACGGCTAAGAACACCGGGGAGCTGTTTTTT. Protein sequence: CASSARTAKNTGELFF.